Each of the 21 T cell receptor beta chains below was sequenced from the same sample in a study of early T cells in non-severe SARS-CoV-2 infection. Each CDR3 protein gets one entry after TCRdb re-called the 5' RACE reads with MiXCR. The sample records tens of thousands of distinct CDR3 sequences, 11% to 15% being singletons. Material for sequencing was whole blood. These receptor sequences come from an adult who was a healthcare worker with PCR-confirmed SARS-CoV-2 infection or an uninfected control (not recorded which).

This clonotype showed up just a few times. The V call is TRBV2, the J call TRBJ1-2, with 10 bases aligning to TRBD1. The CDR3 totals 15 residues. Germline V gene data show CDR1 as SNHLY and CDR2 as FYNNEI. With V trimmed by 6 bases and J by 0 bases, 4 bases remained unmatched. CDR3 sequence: CASRDGTGANYGYTF. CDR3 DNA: TGTGCCAGCAGAGATGGGACAGGGGCTAACTATGGCTACACCTTC.

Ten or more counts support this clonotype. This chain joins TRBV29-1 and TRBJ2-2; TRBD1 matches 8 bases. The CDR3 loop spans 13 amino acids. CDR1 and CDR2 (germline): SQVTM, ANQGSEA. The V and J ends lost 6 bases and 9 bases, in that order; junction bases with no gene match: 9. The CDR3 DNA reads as TGCAGCGTCCACGTTTCAGGGGGCCGGGAGCTGTTTTTT. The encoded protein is CSVHVSGGRELFF.

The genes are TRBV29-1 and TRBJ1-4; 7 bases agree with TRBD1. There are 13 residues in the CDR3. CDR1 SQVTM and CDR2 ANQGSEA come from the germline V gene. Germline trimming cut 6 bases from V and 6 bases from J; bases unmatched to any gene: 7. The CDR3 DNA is TGCAGCGTAGGGAGGGGGCCTTATGAAAAACTGTTTTTT. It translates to CSVGRGPYEKLFF. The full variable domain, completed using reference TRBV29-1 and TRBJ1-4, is SAVISQKPSRDICQRGTSLTIQCQVDSQVTMMFWYRQQPGQSLTLIATANQGSEATYESGFVIDKFPISRPNLTFSTLTVSNMSPEDSSIYLCSVGRGPYEKLFFGSGTQLSVL.

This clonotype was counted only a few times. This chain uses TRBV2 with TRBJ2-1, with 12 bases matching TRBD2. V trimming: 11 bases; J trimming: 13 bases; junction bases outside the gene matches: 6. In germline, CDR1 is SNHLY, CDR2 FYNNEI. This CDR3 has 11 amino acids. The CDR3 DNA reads TGTGCCGGGGGACTAGCGGGCGTTCAGTTCTTC. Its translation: CAGGLAGVQFF.

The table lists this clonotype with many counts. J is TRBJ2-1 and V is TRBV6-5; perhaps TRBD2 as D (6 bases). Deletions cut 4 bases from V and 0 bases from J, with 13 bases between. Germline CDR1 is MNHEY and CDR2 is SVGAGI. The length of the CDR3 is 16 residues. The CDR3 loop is CASSFERASSYNEQFF. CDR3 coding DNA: TGTGCCAGCAGTTTCGAGCGGGCCAGCTCCTACAATGAGCAGTTCTTC.

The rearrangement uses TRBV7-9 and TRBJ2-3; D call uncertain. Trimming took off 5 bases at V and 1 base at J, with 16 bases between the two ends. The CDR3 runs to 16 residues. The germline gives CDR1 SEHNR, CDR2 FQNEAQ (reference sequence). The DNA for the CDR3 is TGTGCCAGCAGCCAAGGCCCCCGGCAGCGCACAGATACGCAGTATTTT. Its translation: CASSQGPRQRTDTQYF.

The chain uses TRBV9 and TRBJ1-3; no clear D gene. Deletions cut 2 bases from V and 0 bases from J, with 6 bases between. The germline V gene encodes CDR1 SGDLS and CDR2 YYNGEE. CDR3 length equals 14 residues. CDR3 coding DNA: TGTGCCAGCAGCGTTTTGAGCTCTGGAAACACCATATATTTT. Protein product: CASSVLSSGNTIYF.

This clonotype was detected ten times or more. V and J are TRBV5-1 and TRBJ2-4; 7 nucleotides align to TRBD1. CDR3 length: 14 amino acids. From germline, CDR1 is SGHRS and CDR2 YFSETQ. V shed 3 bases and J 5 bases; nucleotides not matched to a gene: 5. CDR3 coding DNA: TGCGCCAGCAGCTCCGGACAGGTCCAAAACATTCAGTACTTC. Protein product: CASSSGQVQNIQYF.

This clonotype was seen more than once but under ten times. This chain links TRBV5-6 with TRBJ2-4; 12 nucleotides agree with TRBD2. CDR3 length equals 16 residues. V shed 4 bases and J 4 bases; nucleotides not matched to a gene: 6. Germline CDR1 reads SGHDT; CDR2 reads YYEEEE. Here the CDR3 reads CASSLLAGGLKNIQYF. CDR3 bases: TGTGCCAGCAGCCTACTAGCGGGGGGACTTAAAAACATTCAGTACTTC.

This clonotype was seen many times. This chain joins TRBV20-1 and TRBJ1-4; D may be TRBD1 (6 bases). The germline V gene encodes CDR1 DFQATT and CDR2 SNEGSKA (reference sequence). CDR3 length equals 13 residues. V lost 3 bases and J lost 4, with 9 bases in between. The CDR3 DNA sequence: TGCAGTGCTAGTTTCAGGGGTAATGAAAAACTGTTTTTT. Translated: CSASFRGNEKLFF.

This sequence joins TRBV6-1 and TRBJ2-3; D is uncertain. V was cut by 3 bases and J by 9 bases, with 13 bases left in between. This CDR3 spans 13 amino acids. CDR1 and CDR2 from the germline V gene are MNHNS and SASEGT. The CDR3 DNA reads TGTGCCAGCAGTGATGGGCCCAGGCAGACGCAGTATTTT. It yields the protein CASSDGPRQTQYF.

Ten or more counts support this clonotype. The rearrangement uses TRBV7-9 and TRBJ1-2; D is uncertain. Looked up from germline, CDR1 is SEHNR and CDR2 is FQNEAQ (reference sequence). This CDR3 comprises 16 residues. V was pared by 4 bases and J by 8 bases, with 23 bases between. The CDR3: CASSSVLQVREVGYTF. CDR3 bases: TGTGCCAGCAGCTCAGTCCTTCAGGTGAGGGAAGTCGGCTACACCTTC.

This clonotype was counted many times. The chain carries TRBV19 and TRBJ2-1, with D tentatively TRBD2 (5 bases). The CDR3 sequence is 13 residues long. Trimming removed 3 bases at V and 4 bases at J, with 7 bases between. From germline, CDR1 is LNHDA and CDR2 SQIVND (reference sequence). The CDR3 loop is CASSIGGYNEQFF. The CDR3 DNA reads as TGTGCCAGTAGTATTGGAGGATACAATGAGCAGTTCTTC.

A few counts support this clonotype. The CDR3 sequence is CAWTSGSTDTQYF. The CDR3 bases are TGTGCCTGGACTAGCGGGAGCACAGATACGCAGTATTTT. The chain recombines TRBV30 with TRBJ2-3; 8 bases fit TRBD2. Unmatched junction bases numbered 0, after V lost 4 bases and J lost 0 bases. CDR3 size: 13 residues. CDR1 GTSNPN and CDR2 SVGIG come from the germline V gene (reference sequence).

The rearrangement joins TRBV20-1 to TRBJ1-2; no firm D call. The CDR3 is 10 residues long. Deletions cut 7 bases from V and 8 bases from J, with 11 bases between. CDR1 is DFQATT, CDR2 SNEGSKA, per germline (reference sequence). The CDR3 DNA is TGCAGTGGGCAGAGAGGGGGCTACACCTTC. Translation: CSGQRGGYTF.

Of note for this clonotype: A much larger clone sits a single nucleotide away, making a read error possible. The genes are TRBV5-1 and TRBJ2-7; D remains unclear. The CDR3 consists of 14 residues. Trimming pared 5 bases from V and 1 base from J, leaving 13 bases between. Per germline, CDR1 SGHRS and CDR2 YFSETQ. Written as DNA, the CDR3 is TGCGCCAGCAGTCCTGCCCCCCCTTCCTACGAGCAGTACTTC. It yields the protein CASSPAPPSYEQYF.

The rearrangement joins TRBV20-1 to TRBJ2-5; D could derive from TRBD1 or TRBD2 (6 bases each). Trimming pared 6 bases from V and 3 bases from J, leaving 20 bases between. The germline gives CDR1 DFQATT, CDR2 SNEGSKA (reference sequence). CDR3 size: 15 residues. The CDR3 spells CSARKGGAVEETQYF. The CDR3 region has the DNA TGCAGTGCCCGCAAGGGGGGAGCGGTCGAAGAGACCCAGTACTTC.

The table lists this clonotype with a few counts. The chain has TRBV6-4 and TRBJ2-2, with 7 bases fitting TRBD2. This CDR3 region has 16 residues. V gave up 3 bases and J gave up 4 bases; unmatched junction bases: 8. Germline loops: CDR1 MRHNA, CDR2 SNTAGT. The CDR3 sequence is CASSEVGIAGTGELFF. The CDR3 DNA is TGTGCCAGCAGTGAGGTTGGAATAGCGGGCACCGGGGAGCTGTTTTTT.

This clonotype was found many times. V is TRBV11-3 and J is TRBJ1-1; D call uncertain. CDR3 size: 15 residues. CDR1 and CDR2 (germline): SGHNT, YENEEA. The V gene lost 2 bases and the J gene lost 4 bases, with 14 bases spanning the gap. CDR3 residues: CASSLIGEVGTEAFF. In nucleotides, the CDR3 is TGTGCCAGCAGCTTAATCGGGGAGGTCGGCACTGAAGCTTTCTTT.

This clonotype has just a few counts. CDR3 coding DNA: TGTGCCAGCAGCCTGATGGGGGGGACAGTGCGCGATGAGCAGTTCTTC. Its protein product is CASSLMGGTVRDEQFF. The V call is TRBV7-6, the J call TRBJ2-1; tentatively, D is TRBD1 or TRBD2 (7 bases each). The CDR3 consists of 16 residues. CDR1 and CDR2 (germline): SGHVS, FNYEAQ. The ends were cut back, 5 bases at V and 8 bases at J, with 22 bases in the middle.

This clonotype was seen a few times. CDR3 nucleotide sequence: TGTGCCAGCAGCCAAGGTCGGGCGAGGGCTTTCTTT. This gives the protein CASSQGRARAFF. The rearrangement links TRBV3-1 to TRBJ1-1, with D uncertain. Germline V gene data show CDR1 as LGHDT and CDR2 as YNNKEL (reference sequence). This CDR3 contains 12 residues. The ends were cut back, 1 base at V and 11 bases at J, with 11 bases in the middle.